Below, 21 T cell receptor beta chains from the same sample are listed, as sequenced in a study of neurological immune-mediated disorders. TCRdb reanalysed the 5' RACE reads using MiXCR and keeps one entry per CDR3 protein. The repertoire consists of just over 95,000 distinct CDR3 sequences, with 3.5% occurring once and the leading ten covering roughly 6%. The material sequenced was PBMCs. The receptor source for this set is a woman aged 18-29 years with multiple sclerosis.

In the case of this clonotype: This clone may be a read error of a much larger clone one base away. The chain is built from TRBV28 and TRBJ2-4; possible D gene TRBD1, 6 bases. Germline assignment: CDR1 MDHEN and CDR2 SYDVKM. The CDR3 covers 14 residues. The CDR3 bases are TGTGCCAGCAGACCCCGGGACACCAAAAAAATTCAGTACTTC. Residues: CASRPRDTKKIQYF.

This clonotype appeared many times. This chain connects TRBV6-2 or TRBV6-3 to TRBJ2-7; a weak D match, TRBD1 (5 bases). The V gene lost 0 bases and the J gene lost 3 bases, with 12 bases spanning the gap. The CDR3 has 15 amino acids. The germline CDR1 and CDR2 sequences are MNHEY and SVGEGT. CDR3 bases: TGTGCCAGCAGTTACTCGAAGACAGCCCTCTACGAGCAGTACTTC. Its protein is CASSYSKTALYEQYF.

This clonotype showed up many times. The chain employs TRBV7-9 and TRBJ1-6; TRBD1 might be the D (5 bases). Germline assignment: CDR1 SEHNR and CDR2 FQNEAQ (reference sequence). This CDR3 comprises 15 residues. Trimming cost V 5 bases and J 7 bases, with 15 bases left between them. In DNA, the CDR3 is TGTGCCAGCAGCAGGGGAACGGTTGGAAATTCACCCCTCCACTTT. The encoded protein is CASSRGTVGNSPLHF.

At least ten counts were recorded for this clonotype. The CDR3 nucleotides are TGTGCCAGCAGCTTAGAATACAGTGGAGGGAATTCACCCCTCCACTTT. Its protein product is CASSLEYSGGNSPLHF. The rearrangement uses TRBV7-2 and TRBJ1-6, with D unclear. The V gene's germline CDR1 is SGHTA and CDR2 FQGNSA. The CDR3 sequence is 16 residues long. Trimming took 1 base from V and 7 from J, leaving 14 bases between them.

This clonotype was detected many times. The V and J genes are TRBV29-1 and TRBJ1-2; D may be TRBD1 (5 bases). Trimming took 4 bases from V and 8 from J, leaving 14 bases between them. The CDR3 has 12 amino acids. Per germline, CDR1 SQVTM and CDR2 ANQGSEA. CDR3 DNA sequence: TGCAGCGTTGCATGGCAGGGTAGAGGCTACACCTTC. Amino acid sequence: CSVAWQGRGYTF.

This clonotype has more than one count but fewer than ten. This chain connects TRBV7-2 to TRBJ2-6; D possibly corresponds to TRBD2 (5 bases). Trimming left V 5 bases short and J 0 bases short, with 8 bases between. Germline V gene sequence: CDR1 SGHTA, CDR2 FQGNSA. The length of the CDR3 is 15 residues. The CDR3 sequence: CASSPEGSGANVLTF. CDR3 sequence (DNA): TGTGCCAGCAGCCCCGAGGGCTCTGGGGCCAACGTCCTGACTTTC.

This clonotype was observed many times. V and J are TRBV3-1 and TRBJ2-6, with D unclear. This CDR3 is built from 18 residues. Germline V gene lookup returns CDR1 LGHDT and CDR2 YNNKEL (reference sequence). Deletions cut 0 bases from V and 0 bases from J, with 12 bases between. The CDR3 loop reads CASSQDRKLSSGANVLTF. DNA of the CDR3: TGTGCCAGCAGCCAAGATCGAAAACTGAGCTCTGGGGCCAACGTCCTGACTTTC. The full variable domain, in which reference TRBV3-1 and TRBJ2-6 provide the parts outside the CDR3, is DTAVSQTPKYLVTQMGNDKSIKCEQNLGHDTMYWYKQDSKKFLKIMFSYNNKELIINETVPNRFSPKSPDKAHLNLHINSLELGDSAVYFCASSQDRKLSSGANVLTFGAGSRLTVL.

This clonotype was seen repeatedly, ten times or more. The chain uses TRBV5-1 and TRBJ2-5; D possibly matches TRBD1 or TRBD2 (5 bases each). Per the germline V gene, CDR1 is SGHRS and CDR2 is YFSETQ. The CDR3 contains 14 residues. V was cut by 4 bases and J by 1 base, with 11 bases left in between. The CDR3 sequence: CASSASGTQETQYF. In DNA, the CDR3 is TGCGCCAGCAGCGCATCCGGGACCCAAGAGACCCAGTACTTC.

This clonotype was detected ten times or more. The rearrangement uses TRBV7-9 and TRBJ2-3; D not resolved. Germline assignment: CDR1 SEHNR and CDR2 FQNEAQ (reference sequence). The CDR3 has 13 residues. The germline V and J ends were trimmed by 1 base and 6 bases, with 8 bases remaining between them. The chain's CDR3 is CASSLDTFDTQYF. The CDR3 region has the DNA TGTGCCAGCAGCTTAGATACTTTCGATACGCAGTATTTT.

In regard to this clonotype: This sequence may be a read error, since a much larger clone differs from it by one base. The J gene is TRBJ2-4, the V gene TRBV3-1; D is unresolved. V lost 0 bases and J 10 bases, leaving 16 bases between the germline ends. The CDR3 is 15 amino acids. The V gene's germline CDR1 is LGHDT and CDR2 YNNKEL (reference sequence). This CDR3 is CASSQDSGIRKIQYF. The DNA of the CDR3 is TGTGCCAGCAGCCAAGATTCCGGCATCCGAAAAATTCAGTACTTC.

This clonotype turned up a few times. A much larger clone differs by one base, so this may be a read error. The rearrangement joins TRBV28 to TRBJ2-7; D call uncertain. Trimming cost V 7 bases and J 7 bases, with 11 bases left between them. Germline lookup yields CDR1 MDHEN and CDR2 SYDVKM. The CDR3 totals 11 residues. The CDR3 nucleotides are TGTGCCAGCACTATCCATCAAGAGCAGTACTTC. Amino acid sequence: CASTIHQEQYF.

This clonotype was picked up many times. The chain employs TRBV27 and TRBJ1-2, with a possible D match to TRBD1 (5 bases). CDR3 size: 13 residues. Per the germline V gene, CDR1 is MNHEY and CDR2 is SMNVEV (reference sequence). V was clipped by 8 bases and J by 6 bases, with 16 bases between them. The CDR3 nucleotides are TGTGCCAGCGGTCGCAGGGAAGCGGATGGCTACACCTTC. Its translation is CASGRREADGYTF.

This clonotype was detected many times. The chain carries TRBV20-1 and TRBJ2-6; D is unclear. In germline, CDR1 is DFQATT, CDR2 SNEGSKA (reference sequence). There are 15 residues in the CDR3. V was trimmed by 0 bases and J by 0 bases, leaving 6 bases between them. The CDR3 coding sequence is TGCAGTGCTAGAGATCCGTTCTCTGGGGCCAACGTCCTGACTTTC. This gives the protein CSARDPFSGANVLTF.

This clonotype was counted at least ten times. The CDR3 DNA reads as TGTGCCACCTATGACAGATTCACCGGGGAGCTGTTTTTT. Its protein is CATYDRFTGELFF. V gene TRBV6-4 combines with J gene TRBJ2-2; tentatively, D is TRBD1 (5 bases). CDR3 size: 13 residues. V was clipped by 10 bases and J by 4 bases, with 13 bases between them. Per germline, CDR1 MRHNA and CDR2 SNTAGT.

This clonotype was observed many times. The rearrangement uses TRBV5-1 and TRBJ2-7; 11 bases are shared with TRBD2. V gave up 0 bases and J gave up 4 bases; unmatched junction bases: 6. The germline gives CDR1 SGHRS, CDR2 YFSETQ. CDR3 length equals 16 residues. The CDR3 DNA sequence: TGCGCCAGCAGCTTGGCTGAAGGACTAGCGGGTTACGAGCAGTACTTC. Its translation: CASSLAEGLAGYEQYF.

This clonotype was counted many times. The chain employs TRBV18 and TRBJ2-2; D possibly corresponds to TRBD1 (6 bases). There are 15 residues in the CDR3. Trimming stripped 2 bases from V and 6 bases from J, with 13 bases between. The germline V gene has CDR1 KGHSH and CDR2 LQKENI. DNA for the CDR3: TGTGCCAGCTCACCAGACGCGACAGGTGCCGGGGAGCTGTTTTTT. This encodes CASSPDATGAGELFF.

There are many counts of this clonotype. This chain links TRBV6-5 with TRBJ2-1; D possibly matches TRBD1 or TRBD2 (5 bases each). Trimming shortened V by 2 bases and J by 4 bases, and 15 bases separated the two germline ends. Germline CDR1 and CDR2: MNHEY and SVGAGI. The CDR3 spans 16 residues. DNA for the CDR3: TGTGCCAGCAGTTACAGTGGGGTTGGGGGTTACAATGAGCAGTTCTTC. It translates to CASSYSGVGGYNEQFF.

This clonotype was seen more than once but under ten times. This could be a read error, since a much larger clone is one nucleotide away. The rearrangement links TRBV4-1 to TRBJ2-4; D tentatively reads TRBD1 or TRBD2 (5 bases each). Trimming removed 4 bases at V and 0 bases at J, with 19 bases between. The CDR3 extends over 18 amino acids. Germline CDR1 MGHRA, CDR2 YSYEKL. CDR3 sequence reads: CASSPGGALSLAKNIQYF. As DNA, the CDR3 is TGCGCCAGCAGCCCTGGGGGTGCACTGTCCCTAGCCAAAAACATTCAGTACTTC.

This clonotype came up many times. V and J are TRBV30 and TRBJ1-5; D is undetermined. From germline, CDR1 is GTSNPN and CDR2 SVGIG (reference sequence). The CDR3 contains 14 residues. With 1 base removed from V and 3 bases from J, the gap between germline ends came to 10 bases. The CDR3 loop is CAWSARPPNQPQHF. The CDR3 DNA follows: TGTGCCTGGAGTGCCAGGCCCCCCAATCAGCCCCAGCATTTT.

This clonotype was observed many times. The chain recombines TRBV7-2 with TRBJ2-1; D unclear. The ends were cut back, 3 bases at V and 6 bases at J, with 6 bases in the middle. Germline CDR1 is SGHTA and CDR2 is FQGNSA. This CDR3 comprises 12 residues. The CDR3 sequence is CASSFYTNEQFF. The CDR3 bases are TGTGCCAGCAGCTTCTACACCAATGAGCAGTTCTTC.

This clonotype was recorded at least ten times. The genes are TRBV20-1 and TRBJ2-3; 7 bases are a match to TRBD1. The trim removed 8 bases at V and 2 bases at J, leaving 16 bases unmatched. This CDR3 region has 16 residues. In germline, CDR1 is DFQATT, CDR2 SNEGSKA (reference sequence). Written as DNA, the CDR3 is TGCAGTCCAAACTGGATACAGGGGCCTCTCACAGATACGCAGTATTTT. Residues: CSPNWIQGPLTDTQYF.